This TCR beta chain is from a study of blood T cell repertoires in COVID-19. Original analysis: Amplification with reference gene primers provided the estimates of nucleated cell counts. Some clones are missing from TCRdb's copy, which holds only in-frame ones; the method was immunoSEQ multiplex PCR. V, J and clone size were drawn from that table, and D and trimming were deduced from the DNA. This sample yields a few hundred thousand clones, of which around nine tenths are seen a single time; 1% belongs to the top ten. Recruitment covered about 25 US areas and drew participants whose ages spanned roughly 18 to 89 years. Sequenced sample: PBMCs or T cells enriched from blood (not recorded which). The source of this sequence is a woman younger than 45 who had been exposed to COVID-19.

The CDR3 nucleotides are TGTGCCACCAGGGTGACAGGGAACACTGAAGCTTTCTTT. Its translation: CATRVTGNTEAFF. The V gene is TRBV15, the J gene TRBJ1-1, with D possibly being TRBD1 (6 bases). The germline gives CDR1 LNHNV, CDR2 YYDKDF (reference sequence). V dropped 6 bases and J dropped 1 base, with 9 bases sitting between them. This CDR3 is 13 amino acids long.